The sample holds one count of the clone carrying this T cell receptor (beta chain). Other nucleotide sequences in the sample specify the same CDR3. The sample originates from a study of Ad26.COV2.S vaccination and SARS-CoV-2 variants. Trimming stripped 0 bases from V and 5 bases from J, with 5 bases between. CDR1 is LGHNA and CDR2 is YNFKEQ in the germline V gene. The CDR3 is 12 amino acids. Only in-frame clones appear in the TCRdb table, and some are missing; sequencing was by immunoSEQ multiplex PCR. The table shows approximately 410,000 clones, with approximately 90% occurring only once. The treatment was: around 19 received Ad26.COV2.S at low or high dose, single or two shots; 5 received placebo; per-sample allocation not given. Collection of samples fell on day 63 after the first vaccine or placebo injection.

The J gene is TRBJ2-7, the V gene TRBV4-2; possible D gene TRBD2, 5 bases. The receptor was derived from a person between 18 and 60 years old who received the Ad26.COV2.S COVID-19 vaccine or a placebo. The material was peripheral blood, obtained in a trial of Ad26.COV2.S vaccine versus placebo. The CDR3 nucleotides read TGTGCCAGCAGCCAAGACGGGGACGAGCAGTACTTC. It yields the protein CASSQDGDEQYF.